The 9 T cell receptor beta chains given below trace back to one sample, sequenced in a study of CD8 T cells in Susac syndrome. The authors reverse transcribed about 0.5 to 1 ug RNA with random hexamers. TCRdb ran MiXCR on the immunoSEQ multiplex PCR reads and lists one entry per CDR3 protein. Of 90,000 to 150,000 distinct CDR3 sequences in the sample, 85% to 95% were seen once. Sequencing was done on a sample of CD4+ T cells from PBMCs. The source of these receptors is a human donor with multiple sclerosis.

This clonotype was seen a single time. V usage is TRBV7-9 and J usage is TRBJ2-6; TRBD1 matches 8 bases. Germline trimming cut 2 bases from V and 0 bases from J; bases unmatched to any gene: 3. The CDR3 length is 17 residues. The germline V gene has CDR1 SEHNR and CDR2 FQNEAQ (reference sequence). Written as DNA, the CDR3 is TGTGCCAGCAGCTTACGGACAGGGTTCTCTGGGGCCAACGTCCTGACTTTC. Protein product: CASSLRTGFSGANVLTF.

DNA for the CDR3: TGTGCCAGCAGTTCCGGGACATTCATCGATACGCAGTATTTT. Translating it yields CASSSGTFIDTQYF. This rearrangement joins TRBV2 to TRBJ2-3, with D perhaps TRBD1 (6 bases). Per germline, CDR1 SNHLY and CDR2 FYNNEI. Trimming cost V 5 bases and J 6 bases, with 15 bases left between them. CDR3 length equals 14 residues.

This clonotype was picked up one time. The V call is TRBV2, the J call TRBJ1-5; D ambiguous. There are 12 residues in the CDR3. Germline lookup yields CDR1 SNHLY and CDR2 FYNNEI. The ends were cut back, 5 bases at V and 7 bases at J, with 9 bases in the middle. CDR3 in DNA: TGTGCCAGCAGTCGGGTGACGCAGCCCCAGCATTTT. Its translation: CASSRVTQPQHF.

The gene calls are TRBV5-1 and TRBJ1-6, with unresolved D. V dropped 0 bases and J dropped 7 bases, with 5 bases sitting between them. The length of the CDR3 is 13 residues. The germline V gene encodes CDR1 SGHRS and CDR2 YFSETQ. The CDR3 is CASSLGVNSPLHF. Written as DNA, the CDR3 is TGCGCCAGCAGCTTGGGTGTGAATTCACCCCTCCACTTT.

V and J are TRBV4-1 and TRBJ2-7; D not resolved. The CDR3 has 15 residues. Germline V gene lookup returns CDR1 MGHRA and CDR2 YSYEKL. The V gene lost 0 bases and the J gene lost 1 base, with 10 bases spanning the gap. The CDR3 DNA reads TGCGCCAGCAGCCAAGAGTGGGCTGTATCCTACGAGCAGTACTTC. Its translation: CASSQEWAVSYEQYF.

The genes are TRBV18 and TRBJ2-2; no clear D gene. Looked up from germline, CDR1 is KGHSH and CDR2 is LQKENI. The CDR3 loop spans 15 amino acids. With 1 base removed from V and 4 bases from J, the gap between germline ends came to 10 bases. CDR3 in DNA: TGTGCCAGCTCACCACGGTCCACTTCCACCGGGGAGCTGTTTTTT. It codes for CASSPRSTSTGELFF.

The rearrangement joins TRBV5-1 to TRBJ2-5; D is ambiguous. This CDR3 comprises 13 residues. Germline V gives CDR1 SGHRS, CDR2 YFSETQ. The ends were cut back, 3 bases at V and 1 base at J, with 7 bases in the middle. DNA for the CDR3: TGCGCCAGCAGCTCATTCCTCCAAGAGACCCAGTACTTC. It yields the protein CASSSFLQETQYF.

The V and J genes are TRBV12-3 or TRBV12-4 and TRBJ1-5; D is perhaps TRBD1 (6 bases). V was shortened by 6 bases and J by 9 bases, with 12 bases between the two germline ends. The CDR3 spans 12 residues. Here the CDR3 reads CASSLQGTPQHF. As DNA, the CDR3 is TGTGCCAGCAGCCTCCAGGGGACGCCCCAGCATTTT.

The chain has TRBV12-3 or TRBV12-4 and TRBJ2-4; 9 bases match TRBD1. The length of the CDR3 is 19 residues. V lost 3 bases, J lost 3 bases, and 15 bases stayed unmatched. CDR3 in amino acids: CASSFGGTGIWIDKNIQYF. The CDR3 DNA sequence: TGTGCCAGCAGTTTCGGCGGGACAGGGATTTGGATCGACAAAAACATTCAGTACTTC.